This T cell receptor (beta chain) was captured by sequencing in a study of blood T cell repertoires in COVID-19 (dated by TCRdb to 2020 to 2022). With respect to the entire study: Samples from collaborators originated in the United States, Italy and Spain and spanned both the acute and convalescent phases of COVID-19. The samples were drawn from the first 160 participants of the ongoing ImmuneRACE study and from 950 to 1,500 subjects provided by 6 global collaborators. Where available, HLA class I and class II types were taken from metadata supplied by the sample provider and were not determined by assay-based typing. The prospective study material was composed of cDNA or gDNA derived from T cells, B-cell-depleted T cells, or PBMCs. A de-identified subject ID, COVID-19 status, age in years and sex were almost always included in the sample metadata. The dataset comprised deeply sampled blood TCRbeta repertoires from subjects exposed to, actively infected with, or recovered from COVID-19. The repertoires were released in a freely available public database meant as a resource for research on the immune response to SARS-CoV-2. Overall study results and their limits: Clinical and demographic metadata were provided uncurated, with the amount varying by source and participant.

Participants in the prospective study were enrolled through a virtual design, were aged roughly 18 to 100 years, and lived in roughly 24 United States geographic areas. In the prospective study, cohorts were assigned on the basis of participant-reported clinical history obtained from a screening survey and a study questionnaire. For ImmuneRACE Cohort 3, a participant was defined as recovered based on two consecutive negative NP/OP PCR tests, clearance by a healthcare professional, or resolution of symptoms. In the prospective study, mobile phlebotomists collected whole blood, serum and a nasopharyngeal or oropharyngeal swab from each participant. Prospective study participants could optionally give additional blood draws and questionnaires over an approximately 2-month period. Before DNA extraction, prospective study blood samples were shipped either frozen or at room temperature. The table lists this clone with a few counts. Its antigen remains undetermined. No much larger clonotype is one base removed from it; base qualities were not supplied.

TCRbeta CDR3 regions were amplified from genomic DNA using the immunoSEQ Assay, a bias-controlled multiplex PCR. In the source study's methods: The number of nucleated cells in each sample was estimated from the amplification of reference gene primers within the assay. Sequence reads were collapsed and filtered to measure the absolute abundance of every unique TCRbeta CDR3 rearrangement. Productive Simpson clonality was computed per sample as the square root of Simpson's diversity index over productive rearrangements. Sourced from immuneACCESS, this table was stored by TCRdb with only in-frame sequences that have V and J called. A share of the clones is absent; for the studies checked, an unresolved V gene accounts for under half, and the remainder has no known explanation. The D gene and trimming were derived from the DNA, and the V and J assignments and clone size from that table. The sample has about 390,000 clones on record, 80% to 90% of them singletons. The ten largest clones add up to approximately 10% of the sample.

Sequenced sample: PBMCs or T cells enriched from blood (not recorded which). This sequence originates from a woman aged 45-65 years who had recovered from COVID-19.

The CDR3 protein: CASGFSGIEQYF. The DNA is TGTGCTAGTGGTTTTTCAGGGATCGAGCAGTACTTC. The chain links TRBV12-5 with TRBJ2-7; TRBD1 could be the D gene, as 5 bases match. In the germline V gene, CDR1 corresponds to LGHNT and CDR2 to FRNRAP. The junction carries 9 bases between V and J, which are trimmed by 3 bases and 6 bases respectively. From the cysteine through the phenylalanine, the CDR3 covers 12 amino acids. Kept here is only the CDR3 DNA, which spans 36 bases and is read in frame from base 1.